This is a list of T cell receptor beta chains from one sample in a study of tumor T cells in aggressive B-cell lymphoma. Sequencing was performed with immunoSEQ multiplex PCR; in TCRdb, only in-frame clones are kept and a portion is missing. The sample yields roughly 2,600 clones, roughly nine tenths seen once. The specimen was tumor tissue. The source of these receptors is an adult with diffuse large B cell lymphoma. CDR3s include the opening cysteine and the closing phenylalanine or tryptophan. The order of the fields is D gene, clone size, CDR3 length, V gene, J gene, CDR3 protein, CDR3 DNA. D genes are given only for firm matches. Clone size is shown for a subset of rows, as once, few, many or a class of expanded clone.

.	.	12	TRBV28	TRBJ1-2	CASSMADYGYTF	TGTGCCAGCAGTATGGCAGACTATGGCTACACCTTC
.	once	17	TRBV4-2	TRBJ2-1	CASSQETPGLSSNEQFF	TGTGCCAGCAGCCAAGAGACACCGGGACTCTCTTCCAATGAGCAGTTCTTC
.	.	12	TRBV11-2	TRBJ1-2	CASSLISGGYTF	TGTGCCAGCAGCTTAATAAGCGGTGGCTACACCTTC
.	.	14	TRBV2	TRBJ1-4	CATRPGGRGEKLFF	TGTGCCACGCGCCCGGGGGGTAGGGGTGAAAAACTGTTTTTT
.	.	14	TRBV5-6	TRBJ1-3	CASSLVSGGNTIYF	TGTGCCAGCAGCTTGGTCTCAGGTGGAAACACCATATATTTT
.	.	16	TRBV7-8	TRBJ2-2	CASSLVGGANTGELFF	TGTGCCAGCAGCTTAGTTGGAGGGGCGAACACCGGGGAGCTGTTTTTT
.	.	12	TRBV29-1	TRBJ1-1	CSARGINTEAFF	TGCAGCGCCCGGGGAATTAACACTGAAGCTTTCTTT
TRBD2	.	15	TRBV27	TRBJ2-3	CASRPSGRAPGTQYF	TGTGCCAGCCGGCCTAGCGGGAGGGCCCCTGGAACGCAGTATTTT
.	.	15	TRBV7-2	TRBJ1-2	CASSLVGGSGYGYTF	TGTGCCAGCAGCTTAGTCGGCGGGAGCGGCTATGGCTACACCTTC
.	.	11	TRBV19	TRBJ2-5	CASSSAETQYF	TGTGCCAGTAGTAGCGCAGAGACCCAGTACTTC
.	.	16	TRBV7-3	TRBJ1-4	CASSPNRVEEDEKLFF	TGTGCCAGCAGCCCCAACAGGGTCGAAGAGGATGAAAAACTGTTTTTT
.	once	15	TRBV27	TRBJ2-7	CASSPQGLGAYEQYF	TGTGCCAGCAGCCCGCAGGGGCTCGGAGCCTACGAGCAGTACTTC
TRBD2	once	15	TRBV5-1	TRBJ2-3	CASSLRLAGTDTQYF	TGCGCCAGCAGCCTTCGACTAGCGGGGACAGATACGCAGTATTTT
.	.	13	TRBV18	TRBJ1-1	CASSFGTTTEAFF	TGTGCCAGCTCCTTCGGGACAACCACTGAAGCTTTCTTT
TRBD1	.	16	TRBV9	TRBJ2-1	CASSAGGARSLGEQFF	TGTGCCAGCAGTGCAGGGGGCGCAAGGTCTCTCGGCGAGCAGTTCTTC
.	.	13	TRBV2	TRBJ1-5	CASMGQGRTAQHF	TGTGCCAGCATGGGCCAGGGCCGTACGGCCCAGCATTTT
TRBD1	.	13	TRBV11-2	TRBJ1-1	CASSPTGGTEAFF	TGTGCCAGCAGCCCGACAGGGGGCACTGAAGCTTTCTTT
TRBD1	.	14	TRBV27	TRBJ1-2	CASRVQGANYGYTF	TGTGCCAGCAGAGTCCAGGGGGCTAACTATGGCTACACTTTT
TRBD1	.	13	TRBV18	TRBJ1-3	CASSRDRGNTIYF	TGTGCCAGCTCACGGGACAGGGGAAACACCATATATTTT
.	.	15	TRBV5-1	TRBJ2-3	CASSLGQADTDTQYF	TGCGCCAGCAGCTTGGGACAGGCCGACACAGATACGCAGTATTTT
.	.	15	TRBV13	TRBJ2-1	CASSLGELAYNEQFF	TGTGCCAGCAGCTTAGGAGAGCTAGCGTACAATGAGCAGTTCTTC
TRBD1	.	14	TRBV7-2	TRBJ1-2	CASSSGGSNYGYTF	TGTGCCAGCAGCTCAGGGGGCTCTAACTATGGCTACACCTTC
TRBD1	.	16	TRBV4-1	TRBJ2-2	CASSRTGSVNTGELFF	TGCGCCAGCAGCCGGACAGGGTCGGTGAACACCGGGGAGCTGTTTTTT
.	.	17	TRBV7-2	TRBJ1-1	CASSLSSWGQSNTEAFF	TGTGCCAGCAGCTTATCCTCATGGGGGCAGTCCAACACTGAAGCTTTCTTT
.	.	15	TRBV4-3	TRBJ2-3	CASSQVIWGEYTQYF	TGCGCCAGCAGCCAAGTTATCTGGGGGGAGTATACGCAGTATTTT
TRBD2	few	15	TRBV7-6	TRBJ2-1	CASRPGTSGALEQFF	TGTGCCAGCAGACCCGGGACTAGCGGGGCTCTTGAGCAGTTCTTC
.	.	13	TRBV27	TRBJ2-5	CASSSRTYGTQYF	TGTGCCAGCAGTTCAAGGACATACGGGACCCAGTACTTC
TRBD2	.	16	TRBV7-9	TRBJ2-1	CASSLEGSGGYNEQFF	TGTGCCAGCAGCTTAGAGGGTAGCGGGGGGTACAATGAGCAGTTCTTC